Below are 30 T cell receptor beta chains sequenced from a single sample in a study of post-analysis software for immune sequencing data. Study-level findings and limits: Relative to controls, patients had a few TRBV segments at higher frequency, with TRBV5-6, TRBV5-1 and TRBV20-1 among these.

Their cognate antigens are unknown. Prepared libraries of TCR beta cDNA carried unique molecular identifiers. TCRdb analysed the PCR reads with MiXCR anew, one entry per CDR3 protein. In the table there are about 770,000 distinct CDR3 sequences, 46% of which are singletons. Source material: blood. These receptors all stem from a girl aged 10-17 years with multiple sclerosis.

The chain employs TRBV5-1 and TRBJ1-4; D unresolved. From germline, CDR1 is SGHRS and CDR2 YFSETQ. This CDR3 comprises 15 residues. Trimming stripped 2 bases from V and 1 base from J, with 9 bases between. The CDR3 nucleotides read TGCGCCAGCAGCTTCCTTGGAGTAACTAATGAAAAACTGTTTTTT. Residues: CASSFLGVTNEKLFF.

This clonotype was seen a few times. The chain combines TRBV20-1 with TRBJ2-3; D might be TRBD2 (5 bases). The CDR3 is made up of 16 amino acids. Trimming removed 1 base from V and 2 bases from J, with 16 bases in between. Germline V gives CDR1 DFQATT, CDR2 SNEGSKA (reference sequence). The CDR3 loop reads CSARAIGRDSTDTQYF. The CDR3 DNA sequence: TGCAGTGCTAGAGCCATCGGACGGGATTCCACAGATACGCAGTATTTT.

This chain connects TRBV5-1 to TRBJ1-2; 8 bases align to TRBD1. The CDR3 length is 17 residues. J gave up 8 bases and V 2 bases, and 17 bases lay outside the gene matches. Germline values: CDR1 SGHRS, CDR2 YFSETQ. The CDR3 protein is CASSLDPGQDRLEGYTF. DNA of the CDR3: TGCGCCAGCAGCTTAGACCCGGGACAGGACCGGCTAGAAGGCTACACCTTC.

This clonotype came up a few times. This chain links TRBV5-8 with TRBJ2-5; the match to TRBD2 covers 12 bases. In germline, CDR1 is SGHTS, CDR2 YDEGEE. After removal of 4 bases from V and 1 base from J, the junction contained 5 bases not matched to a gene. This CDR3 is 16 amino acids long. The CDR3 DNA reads TGTGCCAGCAGCCCAGGACTAGCGGGAACCCAAGAGACCCAGTACTTC. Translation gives CASSPGLAGTQETQYF. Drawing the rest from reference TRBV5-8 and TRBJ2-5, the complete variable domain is EAGVTQSPTHLIKTRGQQATLRCSPISGHTSVYWYQQALGLGLQFLLWYDEGEERNRGNFPPRFSGRQFPNYSSELNVNALELEDSALYLCASSPGLAGTQETQYFGPGTRLLVL.

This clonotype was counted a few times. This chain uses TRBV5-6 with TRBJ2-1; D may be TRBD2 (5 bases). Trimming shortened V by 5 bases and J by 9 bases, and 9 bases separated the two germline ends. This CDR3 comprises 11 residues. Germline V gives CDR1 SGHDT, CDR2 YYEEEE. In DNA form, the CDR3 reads TGTGCCAGCAGAGAGGCGGGTGAGCAGTTCTTC. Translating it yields CASREAGEQFF.

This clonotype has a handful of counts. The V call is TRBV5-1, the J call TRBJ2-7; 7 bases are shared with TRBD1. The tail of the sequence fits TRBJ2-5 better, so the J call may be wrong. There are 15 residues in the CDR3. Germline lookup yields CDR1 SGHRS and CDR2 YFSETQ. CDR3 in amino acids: CASSSTGTDPETQYF. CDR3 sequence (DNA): TGCGCCAGCAGCTCCACCGGGACAGACCCAGAGACCCAGTACTTC.

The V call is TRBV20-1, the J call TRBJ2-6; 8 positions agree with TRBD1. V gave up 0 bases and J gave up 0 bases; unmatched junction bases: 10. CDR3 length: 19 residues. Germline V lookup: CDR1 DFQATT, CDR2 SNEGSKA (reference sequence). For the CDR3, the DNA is TGCAGTGCTAGAGATTCCGACAGGGGAACAATCTCTGGGGCCAACGTCCTGACTTTC. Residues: CSARDSDRGTISGANVLTF.

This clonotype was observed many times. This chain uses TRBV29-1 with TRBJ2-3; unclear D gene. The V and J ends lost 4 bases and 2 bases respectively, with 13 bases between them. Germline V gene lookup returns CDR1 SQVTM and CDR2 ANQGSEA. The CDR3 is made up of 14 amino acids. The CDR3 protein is CSVGGTLLTDTQYF. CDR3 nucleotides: TGCAGCGTTGGTGGTACGCTCCTCACAGATACGCAGTATTTT.

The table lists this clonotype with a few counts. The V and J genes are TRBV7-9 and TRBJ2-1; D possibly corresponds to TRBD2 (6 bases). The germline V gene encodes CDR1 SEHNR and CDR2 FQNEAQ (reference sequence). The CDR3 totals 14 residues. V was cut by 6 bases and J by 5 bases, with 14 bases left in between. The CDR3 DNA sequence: TGTGCCAGCAGGACAACTAGCAGCCACAATGAGCAGTTCTTC. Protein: CASRTTSSHNEQFF.

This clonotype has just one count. CDR3 nucleotide sequence: TGTGCCAGCAGTTGGGGGGACCGCGACACTGAAGCTTTCTTT. It encodes CASSWGDRDTEAFF. J is TRBJ1-1 and V is TRBV12-3 or TRBV12-4, with a weak D call TRBD1 (5 bases). V dropped 4 bases and J dropped 3 bases, with 12 bases sitting between them. This CDR3 has 14 amino acids.

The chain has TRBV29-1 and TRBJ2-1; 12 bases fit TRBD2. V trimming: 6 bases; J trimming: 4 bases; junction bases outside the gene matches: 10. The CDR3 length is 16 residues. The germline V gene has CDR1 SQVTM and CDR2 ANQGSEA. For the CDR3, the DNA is TGCAGCGTCTCCCCAGGGACTAGCGGGCGTTACAATGAGCAGTTCTTC. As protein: CSVSPGTSGRYNEQFF.

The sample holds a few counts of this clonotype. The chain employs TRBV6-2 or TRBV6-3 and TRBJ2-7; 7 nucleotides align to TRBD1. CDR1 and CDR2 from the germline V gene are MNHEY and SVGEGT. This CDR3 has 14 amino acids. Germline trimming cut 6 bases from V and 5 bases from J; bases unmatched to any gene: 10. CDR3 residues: CASRPTGNQDEQYF. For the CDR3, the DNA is TGTGCCAGCAGACCGACAGGGAATCAAGACGAGCAGTACTTC.

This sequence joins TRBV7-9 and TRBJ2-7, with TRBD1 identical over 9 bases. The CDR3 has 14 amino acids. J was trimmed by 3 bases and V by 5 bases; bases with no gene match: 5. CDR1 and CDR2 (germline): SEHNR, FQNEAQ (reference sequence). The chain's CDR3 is CASSARQGDYEQYF. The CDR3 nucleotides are TGTGCCAGCAGCGCCCGACAGGGGGACTACGAGCAGTACTTC.

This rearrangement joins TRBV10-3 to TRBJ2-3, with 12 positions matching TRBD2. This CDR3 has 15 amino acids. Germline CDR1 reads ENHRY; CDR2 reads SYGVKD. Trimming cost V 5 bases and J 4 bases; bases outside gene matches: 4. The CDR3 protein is CAISRTSGTADTQYF. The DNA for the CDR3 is TGTGCCATCAGTCGGACTAGCGGGACTGCAGATACGCAGTATTTT.

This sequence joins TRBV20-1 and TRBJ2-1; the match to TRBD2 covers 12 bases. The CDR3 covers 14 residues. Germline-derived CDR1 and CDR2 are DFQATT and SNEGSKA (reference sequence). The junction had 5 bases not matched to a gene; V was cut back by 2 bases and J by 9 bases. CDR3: CSARRLAGVPEQFF. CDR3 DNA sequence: TGCAGTGCTAGACGACTAGCGGGAGTCCCTGAGCAGTTCTTC.

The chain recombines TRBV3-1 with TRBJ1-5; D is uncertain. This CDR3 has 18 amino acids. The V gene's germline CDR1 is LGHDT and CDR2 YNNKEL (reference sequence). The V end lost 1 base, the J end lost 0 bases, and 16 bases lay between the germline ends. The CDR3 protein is CASSQGPPTWNSNQPQHF. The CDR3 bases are TGTGCCAGCAGCCAAGGACCTCCCACATGGAATAGCAATCAGCCCCAGCATTTT.

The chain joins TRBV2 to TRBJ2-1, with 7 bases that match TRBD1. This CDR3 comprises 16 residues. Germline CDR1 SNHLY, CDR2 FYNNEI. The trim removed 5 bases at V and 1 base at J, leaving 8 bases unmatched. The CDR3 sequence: CASSTDRASSYNEQFF. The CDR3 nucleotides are TGTGCCAGCAGTACTGACAGGGCATCTTCCTACAATGAGCAGTTCTTC.

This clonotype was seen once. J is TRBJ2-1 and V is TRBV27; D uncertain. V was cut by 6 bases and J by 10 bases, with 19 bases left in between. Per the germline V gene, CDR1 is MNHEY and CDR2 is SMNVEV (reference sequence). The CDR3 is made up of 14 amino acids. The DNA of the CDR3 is TGTGCCAGCAGCTTGGTGGACCGTCCTCGGGAGCAGTTCTTC. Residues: CASSLVDRPREQFF.

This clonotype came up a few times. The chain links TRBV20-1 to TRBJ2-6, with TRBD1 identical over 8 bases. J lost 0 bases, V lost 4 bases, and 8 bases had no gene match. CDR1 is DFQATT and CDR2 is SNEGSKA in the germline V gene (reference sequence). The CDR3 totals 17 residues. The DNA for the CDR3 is TGCAGTGCTACATCCGGGACAGGTTCCTCTGGGGCCAACGTCCTGACTTTC. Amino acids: CSATSGTGSSGANVLTF.

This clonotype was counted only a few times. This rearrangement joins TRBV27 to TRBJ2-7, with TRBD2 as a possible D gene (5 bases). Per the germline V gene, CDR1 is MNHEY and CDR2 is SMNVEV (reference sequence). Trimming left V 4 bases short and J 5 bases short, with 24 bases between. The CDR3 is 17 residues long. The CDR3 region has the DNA TGTGCCAGCAGTTCCCGCCCATCTAGCCGTATTGAAGACGAGCAGTACTTC. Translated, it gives CASSSRPSSRIEDEQYF.

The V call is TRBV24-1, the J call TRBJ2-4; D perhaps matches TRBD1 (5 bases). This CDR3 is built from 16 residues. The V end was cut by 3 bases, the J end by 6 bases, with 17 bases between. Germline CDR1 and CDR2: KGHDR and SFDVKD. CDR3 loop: CATSDTAPGLANIQYF. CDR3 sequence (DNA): TGTGCCACCAGTGATACCGCCCCAGGGTTGGCAAACATTCAGTACTTC.

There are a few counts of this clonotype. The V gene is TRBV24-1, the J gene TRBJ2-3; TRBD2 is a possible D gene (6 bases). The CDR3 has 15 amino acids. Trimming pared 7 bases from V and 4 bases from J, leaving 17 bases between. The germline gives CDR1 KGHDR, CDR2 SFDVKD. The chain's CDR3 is CATSDRDSEADTQYF. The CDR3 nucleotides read TGTGCCACCAGCGACCGGGACTCCGAGGCAGATACGCAGTATTTT.

CDR3 nucleotide sequence: TGTGCCACGCGGGGACTAGTTAGAGAAAGCACCTACGAGCAGTACTTC. Amino acids: CATRGLVRESTYEQYF. This chain links TRBV15 with TRBJ2-7, with TRBD2 matching 8 bases. Germline assignment: CDR1 LNHNV and CDR2 YYDKDF (reference sequence). This CDR3 has 16 residues. The junction had 15 bases not matched to a gene; V was cut back by 9 bases and J by 2 bases.

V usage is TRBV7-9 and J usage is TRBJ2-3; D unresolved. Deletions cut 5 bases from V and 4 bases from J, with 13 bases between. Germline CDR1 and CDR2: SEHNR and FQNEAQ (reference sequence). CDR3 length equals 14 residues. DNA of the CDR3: TGTGCCAGCAGCCCCTATTCGAGAGCAGATACGCAGTATTTT. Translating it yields CASSPYSRADTQYF.

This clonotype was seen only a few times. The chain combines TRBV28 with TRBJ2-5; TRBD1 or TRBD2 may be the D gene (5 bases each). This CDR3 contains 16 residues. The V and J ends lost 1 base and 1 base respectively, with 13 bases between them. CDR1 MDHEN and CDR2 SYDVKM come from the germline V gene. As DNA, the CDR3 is TGTGCCAGCAGTTTATCCCCCGGGACGGCCCAAGAGACCCAGTACTTC. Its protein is CASSLSPGTAQETQYF.

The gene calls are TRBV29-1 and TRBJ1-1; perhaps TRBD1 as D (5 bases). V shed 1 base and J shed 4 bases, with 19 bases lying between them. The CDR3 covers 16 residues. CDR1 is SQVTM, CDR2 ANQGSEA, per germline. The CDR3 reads CSVEAGWGGYGTEAFF. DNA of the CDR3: TGCAGCGTTGAAGCGGGTTGGGGGGGATACGGCACTGAAGCTTTCTTT.

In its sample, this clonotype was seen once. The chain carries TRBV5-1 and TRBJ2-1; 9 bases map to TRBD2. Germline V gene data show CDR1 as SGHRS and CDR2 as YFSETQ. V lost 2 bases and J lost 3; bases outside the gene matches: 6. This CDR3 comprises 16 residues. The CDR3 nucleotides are TGCGCCAGCAGCTTAAGACTAGCGGCCCTCTACAATGAGCAGTTCTTC. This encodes CASSLRLAALYNEQFF. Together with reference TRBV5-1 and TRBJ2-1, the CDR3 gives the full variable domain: KAGVTQTPRYLIKTRGQQVTLSCSPISGHRSVSWYQQTPGQGLQFLFEYFSETQRNKGNFPGRFSGRQFSNSRSEMNVSTLELGDSALYLCASSLRLAALYNEQFFGPGTRLTVL.

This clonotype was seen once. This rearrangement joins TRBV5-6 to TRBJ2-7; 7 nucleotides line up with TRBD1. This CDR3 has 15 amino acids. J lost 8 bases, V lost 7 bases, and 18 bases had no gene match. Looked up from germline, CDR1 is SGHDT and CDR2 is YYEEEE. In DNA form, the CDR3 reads TGTGCCAGCCGACCTATTGACCGGGAACAGGGGAAGCAGTACTTC. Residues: CASRPIDREQGKQYF.

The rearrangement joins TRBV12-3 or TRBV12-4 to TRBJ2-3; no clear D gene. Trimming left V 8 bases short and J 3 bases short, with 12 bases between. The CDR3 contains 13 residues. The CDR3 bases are TGTGCCAGCGAGCCATTCGGAACAGATACGCAGTATTTT. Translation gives CASEPFGTDTQYF.

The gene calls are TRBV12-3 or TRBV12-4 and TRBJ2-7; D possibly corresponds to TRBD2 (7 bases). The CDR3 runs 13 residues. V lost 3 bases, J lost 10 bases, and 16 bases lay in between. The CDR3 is CASSFIGGEIQYF. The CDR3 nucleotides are TGTGCCAGCAGTTTCATAGGGGGGGAGATCCAGTACTTC.